The sequence of this T cell receptor (beta chain) was determined in a study of blood T cell repertoires in COVID-19. The V segment lost 1 base and the J segment 2 bases; nucleotides outside the gene matches: 6. The germline CDR1 and CDR2 sequences are MNHEY and SMNVEV (reference sequence). The CDR3 totals 16 residues. Clones were sequenced by immunoSEQ multiplex PCR, and TCRdb holds only the in-frame ones, with some missing. This table has 250,000 to 300,000 clones, roughly 80% appearing once. The rearrangement joins TRBV27 to TRBJ2-5; 8 nucleotides match TRBD2. Sample: peripheral blood. The sequence derives from a man in his sixties who had recovered from COVID-19. CDR3 sequence (DNA): TGTGCCAGCAGTTTATTCGGGGGGGGTCTGCAAGAGACCCAGTACTTC. Translating it yields CASSLFGGGLQETQYF.